This T cell receptor beta chain was found in a study of Ad26.COV2.S vaccination and SARS-CoV-2 variants. With 7 bases removed from V and 0 bases from J, the gap between germline ends came to 11 bases. Germline V lookup: CDR1 SQVTM, CDR2 ANQGSEA. There are 13 residues in the CDR3. Clones were read by immunoSEQ multiplex PCR, and TCRdb kept only the in-frame ones, dropping some. The table includes hundreds of thousands of clones, around 89% detected once. This clone has only one observation. Treatment defined: about 20 received Ad26.COV2.S at low or high dose, single or two shots; roughly five received placebo; per-sample allocation not given. Sampling took place 63 days after the first vaccine or placebo injection.

The rearrangement joins TRBV29-1 to TRBJ2-3, with D perhaps assigned TRBD1 or TRBD2 (6 bases each). The receptor's source is a person aged 18-60 years who received the Ad26.COV2.S COVID-19 vaccine or a placebo. The sequencing used peripheral blood, collected in a trial of Ad26.COV2.S vaccine versus placebo. The CDR3 sequence: CSGGGLSTDTQYF. In nucleotides, the CDR3 is TGCAGCGGAGGGGGGCTTAGCACAGATACGCAGTATTTT.